The next 26 T cell receptor beta chains were all read from a single sample in a study of blood T cell repertoires in COVID-19 (dated by TCRdb to between 2020 and 2021). Libraries came from the immunoSEQ multiplex PCR assay. What TCRdb holds here is the immuneACCESS table cut down to in-frame rearrangements. Part of the clones is not present; checked against another copy, under half of the missing clones reflect an unresolved V gene, and the others are unexplained. The sample includes 53,000 or so clones, with just over 90% observed a single time. Roughly 6.4% of the sample is in the top ten clones. The sample was peripheral blood. The receptors shown here come from a man aged 40-50 years with acute or convalescent COVID-19.

Details on this clone: Other DNA sequences in this sample translate to the same CDR3. This chain uses TRBV6-5 with TRBJ1-2, with TRBD1 as a possible D gene (5 bases). Germline loops: CDR1 MNHEY, CDR2 SVGAGI. CDR3 length equals 14 residues. Trimming took off 7 bases at V and 3 bases at J, with 15 bases between the two ends. In DNA, the CDR3 is TGTGCCAGCAACCCCGGGACGGGAGACTATGGCTACACCTTC. Encoded protein: CASNPGTGDYGYTF.

The chain recombines TRBV27 with TRBJ1-6; D not certain. The CDR3 has 13 amino acids. With 0 bases removed from V and 8 bases from J, the gap between germline ends came to 5 bases. From germline, CDR1 is MNHEY and CDR2 SMNVEV (reference sequence). This CDR3 reads CASSLSPDSPLHF. The CDR3, as DNA: TGTGCCAGCAGTTTATCGCCGGATTCACCCCTCCACTTT.

The sample holds one count of this clone. The CDR3 DNA is TGTGCCAGCAGCCCCGCCCTGCGCCACGAGCAGTACTTC. It encodes CASSPALRHEQYF. The V gene is TRBV9, the J gene TRBJ2-7, with D unresolved. The ends were cut back, 4 bases at V and 5 bases at J, with 13 bases in the middle. The CDR3 loop spans 13 amino acids. Germline V gene data show CDR1 as SGDLS and CDR2 as YYNGEE.

The rearrangement uses TRBV5-1 and TRBJ2-1; no definite D call. From germline, CDR1 is SGHRS and CDR2 YFSETQ. V was clipped by 0 bases and J by 8 bases, with 12 bases between them. The CDR3 sequence is 14 residues long. CDR3 nucleotides: TGCGCCAGCAGCTTGGCTAACTTAAGCGATGAGCAGTTCTTC. Protein: CASSLANLSDEQFF.

The chain joins TRBV18 to TRBJ2-5; 11 nucleotides agree with TRBD1. Germline V lookup: CDR1 KGHSH, CDR2 LQKENI. This CDR3 is 14 amino acids long. V gave up 8 bases and J gave up 5 bases; unmatched junction bases: 7. The CDR3 DNA follows: TGTGCCAGCCGCCGGACAGGGGGCGATGAGACCCAGTACTTC. Residues: CASRRTGGDETQYF.

The chain couples TRBV7-9 to TRBJ1-1, with D possibly matching TRBD1 (5 bases). Trimming stripped 0 bases from V and 1 base from J, with 12 bases between. Germline loops: CDR1 SEHNR, CDR2 FQNEAQ (reference sequence). The CDR3 is 16 amino acids. The CDR3 is CASSLALGDRNTEAFF. CDR3 DNA: TGTGCCAGCAGCTTAGCGTTAGGTGACAGGAACACTGAAGCTTTCTTT.

The table lists this clone with a count of one. The chain has TRBV18 and TRBJ2-7; D ambiguous. Trimming stripped 3 bases from V and 4 bases from J, with 7 bases between. This CDR3 region has 12 residues. Germline CDR1 reads KGHSH; CDR2 reads LQKENI. The DNA for the CDR3 is TGTGCCAGCTCACCTCAGAATTACGAGCAGTACTTC. This translates into CASSPQNYEQYF.

The chain links TRBV5-5 to TRBJ2-3, with 9 positions matching TRBD2. Trimming removed 3 bases from V and 0 bases from J; junction bases left unmatched: 5. The germline V gene has CDR1 SGHKS and CDR2 YYEKEE (reference sequence). The CDR3 runs 16 residues. Here the CDR3 DNA reads TGTGCCAGCAGCTCTGTGACTAGCGGTAGCACAGATACGCAGTATTTT. Its translation is CASSSVTSGSTDTQYF.

The rearrangement joins TRBV11-2 to TRBJ2-7; TRBD2 is a possible D gene (6 bases). The CDR3 length is 14 residues. Germline-derived CDR1 and CDR2 are SGHAT and FQNNGV. Between the trimmed V and J ends, which lost 6 bases and 2 bases, there was a span of 14 bases. Here the CDR3 DNA reads TGTGCCAGCAGGGAGGGAGGCCCTCCCTACGAGCAGTACTTC. Translation gives CASREGGPPYEQYF.

The rearrangement joins TRBV5-8 to TRBJ1-2; 10 bases map to TRBD1. V shed 4 bases and J 7 bases; nucleotides not matched to a gene: 7. Germline-derived CDR1 and CDR2 are SGHTS and YDEGEE. The CDR3 consists of 14 residues. CDR3 nucleotides: TGTGCCAGCAGCCCCGGGACAGGGGTGGCTGGCTACACCTTC. It codes for CASSPGTGVAGYTF.

CDR3 loop: CASKTGPNTEAFF. For the CDR3, the DNA is TGCGCCAGCAAGACAGGGCCGAACACTGAAGCTTTCTTT. The chain combines TRBV5-1 with TRBJ1-1; 7 bases align to TRBD1. This CDR3 is 13 amino acids long. CDR1 is SGHRS, CDR2 YFSETQ, per germline. J lost 1 base, V lost 6 bases, and 3 bases had no gene match.

This chain joins TRBV10-2 and TRBJ1-2, with D perhaps matching TRBD1 (5 bases). The CDR3 has 13 residues. The germline V gene has CDR1 WSHSY and CDR2 SAAADI. Trimming removed 5 bases at V and 8 bases at J, with 15 bases between. The CDR3 sequence: CASSPISGKGYTF. CDR3 nucleotides: TGCGCCAGCAGTCCTATTTCAGGGAAGGGCTACACCTTC.

The CDR3 sequence: CASSLSAYNEQFF. CDR3 sequence (DNA): TGTGCCAGCAGCTTGAGTGCCTACAATGAGCAGTTCTTC. The rearrangement uses TRBV7-6 and TRBJ2-1; no clear D gene. Germline V gene data show CDR1 as SGHVS and CDR2 as FNYEAQ. The V end lost 3 bases, the J end lost 2 bases, and 5 bases lay between the germline ends. The length of the CDR3 is 13 residues.

V and J are TRBV5-1 and TRBJ2-2; tentatively, D is TRBD1 (5 bases). This CDR3 region has 15 residues. Trimming pared 4 bases from V and 4 bases from J, leaving 14 bases between. Germline V gives CDR1 SGHRS, CDR2 YFSETQ. The CDR3 loop is CASSQVLQGTGELFF. DNA for the CDR3: TGCGCCAGCAGCCAAGTACTCCAGGGCACCGGGGAGCTGTTTTTT.

The gene calls are TRBV9 and TRBJ2-1; 8 positions match TRBD2. Germline V gene data show CDR1 as SGDLS and CDR2 as YYNGEE. J was trimmed by 8 bases and V by 3 bases; bases with no gene match: 10. This CDR3 is 15 amino acids long. CDR3 region: CASSGTGTSMDEQFF. The CDR3 DNA follows: TGTGCCAGCAGCGGAACCGGGACTAGTATGGATGAGCAGTTCTTC.

The gene calls are TRBV7-8 and TRBJ1-5, with 8 bases fitting TRBD1. This CDR3 contains 15 residues. Trimming cost V 5 bases and J 4 bases; bases outside gene matches: 7. Germline V CDR1 and CDR2: SGHVS, FQNEAQ. Here the CDR3 reads CASSKDRAGNQPQHF. CDR3 sequence (DNA): TGTGCCAGCAGCAAGGACAGGGCAGGGAATCAGCCCCAGCATTTT. Supplemented by reference TRBV7-8 and TRBJ1-5, the full variable domain reads GAGVSQSPRYKVAKRGQDVALRCDPISGHVSLFWYQQALGQGPEFLTYFQNEAQLDKSGLPSDRFFAERPEGSVSTLKIQRTQQEDSAVYLCASSKDRAGNQPQHFGDGTRLSIL.

V gene TRBV5-4 combines with J gene TRBJ2-3, with 7 bases that match TRBD2. Germline V gene sequence: CDR1 SGHNT, CDR2 YYREEE (reference sequence). This CDR3 spans 14 amino acids. Trimming at V came to 4 bases and at J to 5 bases, leaving 7 bases not matched to a gene. Here the CDR3 reads CASSDTSVGDTQYF. In DNA form, the CDR3 reads TGTGCCAGCAGCGATACTAGCGTAGGAGATACGCAGTATTTT.

This clone is a singleton in its sample. The V gene is TRBV7-9, the J gene TRBJ2-1; 8 bases line up with TRBD2. From germline, CDR1 is SEHNR and CDR2 FQNEAQ (reference sequence). The CDR3 consists of 16 residues. V was clipped by 1 base and J by 2 bases; unmatched bases: 4. The CDR3 DNA sequence: TGTGCCAGCAGCTTAGGATCGGGAGGGCCCTACAATGAGCAGTTCTTC. This gives the protein CASSLGSGGPYNEQFF.

The chain uses TRBV29-1 and TRBJ1-2; TRBD1 agrees at 7 bases. From germline, CDR1 is SQVTM and CDR2 ANQGSEA. This CDR3 has 13 residues. Unmatched junction bases numbered 2, after V lost 0 bases and J lost 4 bases. DNA for the CDR3: TGCAGCGTTGAAGACCGGGACAGCTATGGCTACACCTTC. Translation gives CSVEDRDSYGYTF.

For the CDR3, the DNA is TGTGCCAGCAGAGCACAGGGGGCGGCTGAAGCTTTCTTT. It is translated as CASRAQGAAEAFF. This chain links TRBV5-6 with TRBJ1-1, with 9 bases fitting TRBD1. Germline V gene data show CDR1 as SGHDT and CDR2 as YYEEEE. The J segment lost 6 bases and the V segment lost 5 bases, leaving 5 bases of the junction unmatched. The CDR3 covers 13 residues. The variable domain in full, completed from reference TRBV5-6 and TRBJ1-1, reads DAGVTQSPTHLIKTRGQQVTLRCSPKSGHDTVSWYQQALGQGPQFIFQYYEEEERQRGNFPDRFSGHQFPNYSSELNVNALLLGDSALYLCASRAQGAAEAFFGQGTRLTVV.

V is TRBV7-9 and J is TRBJ1-2, with 9 bases matching TRBD1. J gave up 7 bases and V 4 bases, and 10 bases lay outside the gene matches. The CDR3 covers 15 residues. Germline V gene lookup returns CDR1 SEHNR and CDR2 FQNEAQ (reference sequence). The CDR3 here is CASSYYRDRVVGYTF. The CDR3 nucleotides read TGTGCCAGCAGCTATTACCGGGACAGGGTGGTTGGCTACACCTTC.

The chain links TRBV4-1 to TRBJ2-5; perhaps TRBD2 as D (6 bases). Germline V CDR1 and CDR2: MGHRA, YSYEKL. Trimming stripped 4 bases from V and 5 bases from J, with 17 bases between. The CDR3 consists of 15 residues. CDR3 in amino acids: CASSRAPEGRETQYF. The DNA for the CDR3 is TGCGCCAGCAGCCGGGCCCCCGAGGGGAGGGAGACCCAGTACTTC.

The chain links TRBV25-1 to TRBJ2-3; 12 bases agree with TRBD2. Germline trimming cut 4 bases from V and 0 bases from J; bases unmatched to any gene: 8. CDR3 size: 18 residues. The V gene's germline CDR1 is MGHDK and CDR2 SYGVNS. The CDR3 nucleotides read TGTGCCAGCAGTGGGAAGACTAGCGGGGGAGTTAGCACAGATACGCAGTATTTT. Encoded protein: CASSGKTSGGVSTDTQYF.

The chain uses TRBV27 and TRBJ2-2; D is possibly TRBD1 (5 bases). CDR1 and CDR2 (germline): MNHEY, SMNVEV (reference sequence). The CDR3 extends over 14 amino acids. The V gene lost 2 bases and the J gene lost 5 bases, with 9 bases spanning the gap. CDR3 in DNA: TGTGCCAGCAGTTTAATTAGGGGAACCGGGGAGCTGTTTTTT. Translated: CASSLIRGTGELFF.

The gene calls are TRBV27 and TRBJ2-1; a possible D gene is TRBD2 (6 bases). The CDR3 covers 16 residues. Looked up from germline, CDR1 is MNHEY and CDR2 is SMNVEV (reference sequence). Trimming cost V 5 bases and J 9 bases, with 23 bases left between them. CDR3 nucleotides: TGTGCCAGCAGTAGTAGATGGGACTCGGGTACAATTGAGCAGTTCTTC. This encodes CASSSRWDSGTIEQFF.

The chain joins TRBV5-4 to TRBJ2-2; TRBD1 might be the D (5 bases). Trimming left V 4 bases short and J 5 bases short, with 18 bases between. The CDR3 spans 16 residues. Germline loops: CDR1 SGHNT, CDR2 YYREEE (reference sequence). CDR3 coding DNA: TGTGCCAGCAGCCCGAGACAGTCCCTCCCAACCGGGGAGCTGTTTTTT. Protein: CASSPRQSLPTGELFF.